The present T cell receptor beta chain was sequenced within a study of blood T cells in healthy people across ages. Then a second PCR, running about 6 to 11 cycles, was carried out with a sample-barcoded 5' primer and a J-beta primer mix. TCRdb re-derived calls from the 5' RACE reads in MiXCR, one entry per CDR3 protein. The table records approximately 830,000 distinct CDR3 sequences, under 80% of them present only once. V shed 8 bases, J shed 4 bases, and the junction held 7 bases outside the gene matches. Germline CDR1 reads SQVTM; CDR2 reads ANQGSEA. This CDR3 is built from 12 residues. This receptor was taken from a man aged 25 to 45 in good health. The J gene is TRBJ1-2, the V gene TRBV29-1; TRBD1 matches 7 bases. The sequenced sample consisted of blood. The CDR3 loop is CSIGGIGYGYTF. Here the CDR3 DNA reads TGCAGCATAGGGGGCATTGGCTATGGCTACACCTTC.